One and the same sample provided the 17 T cell receptor beta chains below, sequenced in a study of post-analysis software for immune sequencing data. Study-wide findings and caveats: The study found TRBV5-6, TRBV5-1 and TRBV20-1 among several TRBV segments more frequent in patients than controls.

Their specific antigens are unknown. Carried by the TCR beta cDNA libraries were unique molecular identifiers. Using its own MiXCR run on the PCR reads, TCRdb lists one record per CDR3 protein. The sample includes 150,000 to 200,000 distinct CDR3 sequences, approximately 30% of them seen just once. What was sequenced was blood. The source is a girl aged 5 to 17 with multiple sclerosis.

A few counts support this clonotype. J is TRBJ2-7 and V is TRBV28, with TRBD2 matching 12 bases. The length of the CDR3 is 16 residues. V lost 6 bases and J lost 7; bases outside the gene matches: 13. Per germline, CDR1 MDHEN and CDR2 SYDVKM. The CDR3 is CASSRLLAGGRGEQYF. CDR3 DNA: TGTGCCAGCAGCCGGCTCCTAGCGGGAGGGCGTGGGGAGCAGTACTTC.

Ten or more counts support this clonotype. V and J are TRBV4-1 and TRBJ1-1; the D is unclear. The ends were cut back, 1 base at V and 1 base at J, with 13 bases in the middle. The V gene's germline CDR1 is MGHRA and CDR2 YSYEKL. The CDR3 length is 16 residues. The CDR3 region is CASSQGLFGKNTEAFF. The CDR3 DNA sequence: TGCGCCAGCAGCCAAGGATTATTCGGAAAGAACACTGAAGCTTTCTTT.

V and J are TRBV6-1 and TRBJ2-7, with TRBD1 identical over 7 bases. Germline-derived CDR1 and CDR2 are MNHNS and SASEGT. There are 13 residues in the CDR3. Germline trimming cut 3 bases from V and 7 bases from J; bases unmatched to any gene: 6. CDR3 sequence: CASSDSGGHEQYF. The CDR3 DNA is TGTGCCAGCAGTGACTCAGGGGGTCATGAGCAGTACTTC.

This sequence joins TRBV7-9 and TRBJ1-6; D is undetermined. Germline values: CDR1 SEHNR, CDR2 FQNEAQ (reference sequence). V lost 5 bases, J lost 7 bases, and 6 bases lay in between. The CDR3 sequence is 12 residues long. The CDR3 coding sequence is TGTGCCAGCAGCCCCCAGAATTCACCCCTCCACTTT. It specifies CASSPQNSPLHF.

This clonotype was detected only a few times. In DNA form, the CDR3 reads TGCAGTGCTAGAGATCACCGGAGGACTGAAGCTTTCTTT. Amino acids: CSARDHRRTEAFF. The rearrangement uses TRBV20-1 and TRBJ1-1; D is unclear. Germline-derived CDR1 and CDR2 are DFQATT and SNEGSKA (reference sequence). This CDR3 has 13 amino acids. Trimming cost V 0 bases and J 5 bases, with 10 bases left between them.

V gene TRBV12-3 or TRBV12-4 combines with J gene TRBJ2-2; a weak D match, TRBD1 (6 bases). There are 15 residues in the CDR3. Trimming removed 6 bases from V and 0 bases from J, with 11 bases in between. CDR3 sequence reads: CASSPRGTNTGELFF. In DNA, the CDR3 is TGTGCCAGCAGCCCTAGGGGGACGAACACCGGGGAGCTGTTTTTT.

Ten or more counts support this clonotype. V gene TRBV3-1 combines with J gene TRBJ2-1; TRBD2 matches at 8 bases. CDR3 length equals 16 residues. Trimming removed 2 bases from V and 6 bases from J; junction bases left unmatched: 9. Per the germline V gene, CDR1 is LGHDT and CDR2 is YNNKEL (reference sequence). The CDR3 here is CASSQRGLDKGNEQFF. The CDR3 DNA reads TGTGCCAGCAGCCAAAGGGGACTAGACAAGGGCAATGAGCAGTTCTTC.

The J gene is TRBJ1-2, the V gene TRBV20-1; a weak D match, TRBD1 (5 bases). Germline assignment: CDR1 DFQATT and CDR2 SNEGSKA (reference sequence). This CDR3 region has 12 residues. Trimming stripped 3 bases from V and 4 bases from J, with 9 bases between. CDR3 sequence reads: CSASGRVYGYTF. The CDR3 region has the DNA TGCAGTGCTAGTGGCAGGGTCTATGGCTACACCTTC.

This clonotype was counted ten times or more. This sequence joins TRBV20-1 and TRBJ2-5; TRBD1 might be the D (6 bases). The germline V gene encodes CDR1 DFQATT and CDR2 SNEGSKA (reference sequence). Trimming removed 6 bases from V and 5 bases from J, with 13 bases in between. The CDR3 extends over 12 amino acids. The CDR3 loop reads CSARTGQETQYF. CDR3 DNA: TGCAGTGCCCGAACAGGGCAGGAGACCCAGTACTTC.

This clonotype was counted ten times or more. The V gene is TRBV5-1, the J gene TRBJ1-2; D not certain. CDR3 length: 14 residues. Germline assignment: CDR1 SGHRS and CDR2 YFSETQ. Between the trimmed V and J ends, which lost 1 base and 3 bases, there was a span of 10 bases. This chain's CDR3 is CASSLRASHYGYTF. CDR3 bases: TGCGCCAGCAGCTTGAGGGCCAGTCACTATGGCTACACCTTC. Combining the CDR3 with reference TRBV5-1 and TRBJ1-2 gives the whole variable domain KAGVTQTPRYLIKTRGQQVTLSCSPISGHRSVSWYQQTPGQGLQFLFEYFSETQRNKGNFPGRFSGRQFSNSRSEMNVSTLELGDSALYLCASSLRASHYGYTFGSGTRLTVV.

V usage is TRBV5-1 and J usage is TRBJ2-2, with D unclear. This CDR3 comprises 13 residues. Trimming shortened V by 1 base and J by 3 bases, and 4 bases separated the two germline ends. CDR1 SGHRS and CDR2 YFSETQ come from the germline V gene. CDR3 sequence reads: CASSLKDTGELFF. The DNA of the CDR3 is TGCGCCAGCAGCTTGAAAGACACCGGGGAGCTGTTTTTT.

This clonotype was picked up a small number of times. The chain uses TRBV4-2 and TRBJ1-4; D gene ambiguous. The germline gives CDR1 LGHNA, CDR2 YNFKEQ. Trimming removed 0 bases from V and 0 bases from J, with 5 bases in between. This CDR3 is built from 15 residues. This chain's CDR3 is CASSQEGATNEKLFF. CDR3 DNA sequence: TGTGCCAGCAGCCAAGAAGGCGCAACTAATGAAAAACTGTTTTTT.

V usage is TRBV5-4 and J usage is TRBJ2-3; no firm D call. The germline CDR1 and CDR2 sequences are SGHNT and YYREEE (reference sequence). This CDR3 has 14 amino acids. The ends were cut back, 5 bases at V and 0 bases at J, with 10 bases in the middle. CDR3 DNA: TGTGCCAGCAGTCTTCTAACTAGCACAGATACGCAGTATTTT. Translating gives CASSLLTSTDTQYF.

The CDR3 nucleotides read TGCAGTGCTAGAGATGCAGGTTCGAACACTGAAGCTTTCTTT. Protein sequence: CSARDAGSNTEAFF. V and J are TRBV20-1 and TRBJ1-1; D is ambiguous. The CDR3 consists of 14 residues. Germline loops: CDR1 DFQATT, CDR2 SNEGSKA (reference sequence). V was pared by 0 bases and J by 1 base, with 9 bases between.

Ten or more counts support this clonotype. V gene TRBV29-1 combines with J gene TRBJ1-1; perhaps TRBD1 as D (5 bases). This CDR3 comprises 12 residues. The V end lost 4 bases, the J end lost 2 bases, and 8 bases lay between the germline ends. In germline, CDR1 is SQVTM, CDR2 ANQGSEA. The CDR3 loop reads CSVGQFNTEAFF. CDR3 in DNA: TGCAGCGTTGGACAGTTCAACACTGAAGCTTTCTTT.

The chain carries TRBV6-1 and TRBJ2-4; 7 bases fit TRBD1. The J call may be wrong; the DNA end is better matched by TRBJ2-7. There are 15 residues in the CDR3. Per germline, CDR1 MNHNS and CDR2 SASEGT. The CDR3 spells CASSLQTGHTYEQYF. The DNA for the CDR3 is TGTGCCAGCAGTTTACAGACAGGGCATACCTACGAGCAGTACTTC.

This rearrangement joins TRBV5-1 to TRBJ2-5; a weak D match, TRBD1 (5 bases). The J call may be faulty, since TRBJ2-7 better matches the DNA end. The length of the CDR3 is 16 residues. Germline-derived CDR1 and CDR2 are SGHRS and YFSETQ. CDR3 DNA: TGCGCCAGCAGCTTGCTTCTAGGGGCGTCGACCTACGAGCAGTACTTC. Its protein product is CASSLLLGASTYEQYF.